This entry lists 7 T cell receptor beta chains sequenced from one sample in a study of early T cells in non-severe SARS-CoV-2 infection. TCRdb passed the 5' RACE reads through MiXCR, listing each CDR3 protein once. The sample contains about 70,000 distinct CDR3 sequences, 14% of which appear only once. Material: whole blood, obtained at baseline. These receptor sequences come from an adult who was a healthcare worker with PCR-confirmed SARS-CoV-2 infection or an uninfected control (not recorded which).

The chain carries TRBV7-8 and TRBJ2-2, with D perhaps TRBD2 (6 bases). Trimming took off 5 bases at V and 5 bases at J, with 21 bases between the two ends. The CDR3 has 17 residues. The germline V gene encodes CDR1 SGHVS and CDR2 FQNEAQ. DNA of the CDR3: TGTGCCAGCAGCCCCGAACCCCTAGCGCTAAGGACCGGGGAGCTGTTTTTT. Amino acids: CASSPEPLALRTGELFF. The full variable domain, completed using reference TRBV7-8 and TRBJ2-2, is GAGVSQSPRYKVAKRGQDVALRCDPISGHVSLFWYQQALGQGPEFLTYFQNEAQLDKSGLPSDRFFAERPEGSVSTLKIQRTQQEDSAVYLCASSPEPLALRTGELFFGEGSRLTVL.

This clonotype has a count of ten or more. As DNA, the CDR3 is TGTGCCAGCAGCTCCTCACAGGGGAGTGAGCAGTTCTTC. Translated, it gives CASSSSQGSEQFF. The V gene is TRBV7-9, the J gene TRBJ2-1, with 7 bases that match TRBD1. CDR3 length equals 13 residues. The V segment lost 4 bases and the J segment 9 bases; nucleotides outside the gene matches: 6. CDR1 is SEHNR, CDR2 FQNEAQ, per germline (reference sequence).

This clonotype has just a few counts. The genes are TRBV7-2 and TRBJ1-1, with D unresolved. From germline, CDR1 is SGHTA and CDR2 FQGNSA. V lost 1 base, J lost 0 bases, and 6 bases lay in between. The CDR3 has 14 amino acids. CDR3 residues: CASSLGSMNTEAFF. CDR3 sequence (DNA): TGTGCCAGCAGCTTAGGCTCCATGAACACTGAAGCTTTCTTT.

V and J are TRBV5-1 and TRBJ2-1; 11 nucleotides match TRBD1. The germline V gene has CDR1 SGHRS and CDR2 YFSETQ. The trim removed 4 bases at V and 7 bases at J, leaving 7 bases unmatched. The CDR3 totals 15 residues. The CDR3: CASSPGTGGVNEQFF. Here the CDR3 DNA reads TGCGCCAGCAGCCCCGGGACAGGGGGAGTAAATGAGCAGTTCTTC.

This clonotype was recorded at least ten times. The rearrangement joins TRBV7-8 to TRBJ1-3; D call uncertain. With 1 base removed from V and 7 bases from J, the gap between germline ends came to 8 bases. The CDR3 is made up of 13 amino acids. From germline, CDR1 is SGHVS and CDR2 FQNEAQ. CDR3 nucleotides: TGTGCCAGCAGCTTAGATGCGGCGAACACCATATATTTT. This gives the protein CASSLDAANTIYF.

The sample holds many counts of this clonotype. The chain links TRBV7-8 to TRBJ2-1; 9 nucleotides match TRBD2. Trimming took 0 bases from V and 8 from J; bases not matched to a gene: 5. This CDR3 region has 15 residues. Germline V CDR1 and CDR2: SGHVS, FQNEAQ. The CDR3 spells CASSLAAGGPHEQFF. CDR3 nucleotides: TGTGCCAGCAGCTTAGCGGCGGGAGGGCCGCATGAGCAGTTCTTC.

This chain joins TRBV20-1 and TRBJ2-2; weak D call: TRBD1 (6 bases). There are 15 residues in the CDR3. Germline V gives CDR1 DFQATT, CDR2 SNEGSKA (reference sequence). Trimming stripped 1 base from V and 1 base from J, with 10 bases between. CDR3 in amino acids: CSARARGQNTGELFF. Here the CDR3 DNA reads TGCAGTGCTAGAGCCAGGGGACAGAACACCGGGGAGCTGTTTTTT.